The 3 T cell receptor beta chains below were found in one sample sequenced in a study of control samples from healthy donors and cancer patients. TCRdb's table, derived via immunoSEQ multiplex PCR, lists solely in-frame clones and lacks some. The table includes just under 80,000 clones, 80% to 90% detected once. What was sequenced was PBMCs. All receptors derive from a woman in her sixties or seventies with head and neck cancer.

The J gene is TRBJ2-5, the V gene TRBV7-9; D gene ambiguous. Germline V CDR1 and CDR2: SEHNR, FQNEAQ (reference sequence). Trimming took 3 bases from V and 4 from J, leaving 6 bases between them. This CDR3 comprises 12 residues. For the CDR3, the DNA is TGTGCCAGCAGCTTTGTGGGAGAGACCCAGTACTTC. Its protein is CASSFVGETQYF.

The genes are TRBV28 and TRBJ1-4, with D unresolved. The V end lost 10 bases, the J end lost 0 bases, and 15 bases lay between the germline ends. The CDR3 loop spans 15 amino acids. Looked up from germline, CDR1 is MDHEN and CDR2 is SYDVKM. The chain's CDR3 is CATGAQVATNEKLFF. CDR3 in DNA: TGTGCCACCGGTGCCCAGGTGGCAACTAATGAAAAACTGTTTTTT. Together with reference TRBV28 and TRBJ1-4, the CDR3 gives the full variable domain: DVKVTQSSRYLVKRTGEKVFLECVQDMDHENMFWYRQDPGLGLRLIYFSYDVKMKEKGDIPEGYSVSREKKERFSLILESASTNQTSMYLCATGAQVATNEKLFFGSGTQLSVL.

The rearrangement uses TRBV12-5 and TRBJ1-2, with 8 bases that match TRBD1. The CDR3 runs 15 residues. J was trimmed by 6 bases and V by 5 bases; bases with no gene match: 11. CDR1 LGHNT and CDR2 FRNRAP come from the germline V gene. The DNA for the CDR3 is TGTGCTAGTGGTATGTATCCGGGACAGGAAAATGGCTACACCTTC. Its protein is CASGMYPGQENGYTF.